This T cell receptor beta chain derives from a study of blood T cell repertoires in COVID-19 (dated by TCRdb to 2018 to 2020). Looking at the study overall: Samples covering the acute and convalescent phases of COVID-19 were provided by collaborators in the United States, Italy and Spain. The material from the prospective study consisted of cDNA or gDNA derived from T cells, B-cell-depleted T cells, or PBMCs. The dataset comprised deeply sampled blood TCRbeta repertoires from subjects exposed to, actively infected with, or recovered from COVID-19. A freely available public database, intended as a resource for researchers studying the immune response to SARS-CoV-2, is where the repertoires were released. The samples were drawn from the first 160 participants of the ongoing ImmuneRACE study and from 950 to 1,500 subjects provided by 6 global collaborators. A de-identified subject ID, COVID-19 status, age in years and sex were almost always included in the sample metadata. HLA class I and class II types, where available, came from metadata supplied by the sample provider rather than from assay-based typing. Summary of the overall study and its limitations: Clinical and demographic metadata were provided uncurated, with the amount varying by source and participant.

The CDR3 has 16 amino acids, counting the end cysteine and phenylalanine. CDR3 DNA only is kept here, 48 bases in frame from base 1. According to the germline V gene (reference sequence), CDR1 reads LNHDA and CDR2 reads SQIVND. V is reduced by 0 bases and J by 2 bases, leaving a spacing of 14 bases between them. TCRbeta CDR3 regions were amplified from genomic DNA by means of the immunoSEQ Assay, a bias-controlled multiplex PCR. As for the original processing: Within the assay, amplification of reference gene primers was used to estimate how many nucleated cells each sample contained. To quantify the absolute abundance of each unique TCRbeta CDR3 rearrangement, sequence reads were collapsed and filtered. For each sample, productive Simpson clonality was calculated as the square root of Simpson's diversity index over productive rearrangements. TCRdb provides this immuneACCESS table in a form limited to in-frame rearrangements. Some clones are lacking; in checked studies, under half of them reflect an unresolved V gene, and why the rest are absent is not known. Clone size and V and J calls were adopted from that table, with D and trimming inferred from the DNA. A total of fewer than 200,000 clones appear in this sample, about 91% of them only once. The top ten hold around 1.5% of the sample.

A note on this clone: The target of this receptor is not known. Qualities for individual bases were not recorded, and no much larger clone is one base off.

The collaborating institutions used their own protocols to collect whole blood in K2EDTA tubes. For TCRbeta analysis, collaborator samples were shipped as frozen whole blood, as isolated PBMCs, or as DNA extracted from either sample type. This receptor was obtained from a woman between 45 and 60 years old with acute or convalescent COVID-19. The specimen sequenced was peripheral blood. The sequence is built from TRBV19 and TRBJ2-7; the D gene is possibly TRBD2, with 6 bases matching. This receptor carries the CDR3 CASSIDLGGSAYEQYF. The base sequence is TGTGCCAGTAGTATAGACCTGGGAGGATCAGCCTACGAGCAGTACTTC. With the rest looked up from the reference TRBV19 and TRBJ2-7 genes rather than sequenced, the full variable domain is DGGITQSPKYLFRKEGQNVTLSCEQNLNHDAMYWYRQDPGQGLRLIYYSQIVNDFQKGDIAEGYSVSREKKESFPLTVTSAQKNPTAFYLCASSIDLGGSAYEQYFGPGTRLTVT.